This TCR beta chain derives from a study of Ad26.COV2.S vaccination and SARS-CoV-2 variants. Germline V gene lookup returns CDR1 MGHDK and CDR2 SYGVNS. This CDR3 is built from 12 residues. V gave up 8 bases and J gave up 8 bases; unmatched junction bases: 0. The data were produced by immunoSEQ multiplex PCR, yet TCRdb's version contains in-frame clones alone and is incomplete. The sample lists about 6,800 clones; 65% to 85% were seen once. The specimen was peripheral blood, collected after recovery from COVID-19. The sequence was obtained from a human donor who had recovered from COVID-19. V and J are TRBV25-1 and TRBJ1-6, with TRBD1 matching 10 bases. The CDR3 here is CASGTGDSPLHF. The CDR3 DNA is TGTGCCAGCGGGACAGGGGATTCACCCCTCCACTTT.